A single sample gave rise to the 20 T cell receptor beta chains below, sequenced in a study of T cells in Graves' hyperthyroidism and ophthalmopathy. RNA transcripts provided the source from which TCR beta CDR3 regions were amplified. An initial round of RT-PCR targeting the TCR CDR3 relied on the HTBI primer set. TCRdb re-called the multiplex PCR reads through MiXCR, storing one row per CDR3 protein. This table holds about 570,000 distinct CDR3 sequences, roughly 46% found once. Sequencing input: peripheral blood or thyroid tissue (not recorded which). The receptors derive from an adult woman with Graves' disease, either hyperthyroidism or ophthalmopathy (not recorded which).

There are many counts of this clonotype. The rearrangement links TRBV7-9 to TRBJ1-2; 8 bases are shared with TRBD1. The ends lost 5 bases at V and 7 bases at J; junction bases unmatched: 3. The CDR3 totals 12 residues. Germline V CDR1 and CDR2: SEHNR, FQNEAQ (reference sequence). CDR3 loop: CASSVTGAGYTF. CDR3 DNA sequence: TGTGCCAGCAGCGTGACAGGGGCTGGCTACACCTTC.

This clonotype was picked up one time. The chain uses TRBV7-3 and TRBJ1-1; D gene ambiguous. The CDR3 is made up of 15 amino acids. Germline CDR1 is SGHTA and CDR2 is FQGTGA. Trimming stripped 2 bases from V and 0 bases from J, with 10 bases between. CDR3 bases: TGTGCCAGCAGCTTATATGGAACCATGAACACTGAAGCTTTCTTT. Amino acid sequence: CASSLYGTMNTEAFF.

The chain couples TRBV29-1 to TRBJ1-1; D is unclear. The CDR3 sequence is 11 residues long. The germline V gene has CDR1 SQVTM and CDR2 ANQGSEA. The CDR3 DNA reads as TGCAGTGGGAACAGTAACACTGAAGCTTTCTTT. Encoded protein: CSGNSNTEAFF.

The chain employs TRBV11-1 and TRBJ2-2, with a possible D match to TRBD1 (6 bases). Looked up from germline, CDR1 is SGHAT and CDR2 is FQDESV (reference sequence). The CDR3 totals 15 residues. Deletions cut 2 bases from V and 1 base from J, with 8 bases between. The CDR3 region is CASSLSGVNTGELFF. The CDR3 DNA is TGTGCCAGCAGCTTATCAGGGGTGAACACCGGGGAGCTGTTTTTT.

The genes are TRBV20-1 and TRBJ2-2, with TRBD2 identical over 12 bases. The V and J ends lost 8 bases and 4 bases, in that order; junction bases with no gene match: 14. Germline CDR1 and CDR2: DFQATT and SNEGSKA (reference sequence). The CDR3 is 17 amino acids. The CDR3 loop reads CSSPHRLAGVSTGELFF. In DNA, the CDR3 is TGCAGTTCCCCCCATCGACTAGCGGGAGTGTCCACCGGGGAGCTGTTTTTT.

This clonotype was found many times. This chain uses TRBV15 with TRBJ1-5; 7 bases agree with TRBD1. J gave up 4 bases and V 3 bases, and 6 bases lay outside the gene matches. The germline V gene has CDR1 LNHNV and CDR2 YYDKDF (reference sequence). The CDR3 runs to 15 residues. Here the CDR3 reads CATSRDPGGNQPQHF. CDR3 in DNA: TGTGCCACCAGCAGGGATCCAGGGGGAAATCAGCCCCAGCATTTT.

This clonotype was recorded at least ten times. V usage is TRBV12-3 or TRBV12-4 and J usage is TRBJ1-1; 7 bases match TRBD1. CDR3 length: 13 amino acids. V shed 5 bases, J shed 7 bases, and the junction held 7 bases outside the gene matches. CDR3 amino acids: CASSTRQGLEAFF. CDR3 nucleotide sequence: TGTGCCAGCAGTACGCGACAGGGCCTTGAAGCTTTCTTT.

The genes are TRBV7-6 and TRBJ2-2; TRBD2 is a possible D gene (5 bases). The V gene's germline CDR1 is SGHVS and CDR2 FNYEAQ. V shed 1 base and J shed 15 bases, with 15 bases lying between them. The CDR3 length is 13 residues. The chain's CDR3 is CASSLVGSGKMFF. For the CDR3, the DNA is TGTGCCAGCAGCTTAGTAGGATCCGGGAAGATGTTTTTT. Full variable domain (rest looked up from reference TRBV7-6 and TRBJ2-2): GAGVSQSPRYKVTKRGQDVALRCDPISGHVSLYWYRQALGQGPEFLTYFNYEAQQDKSGLPNDRFSAERPEGSISTLTIQRTEQRDSAMYRCASSLVGSGKMFFGEGSRLTVL.

At least ten counts were recorded for this clonotype. This sequence joins TRBV2 and TRBJ2-2, with 11 positions matching TRBD2. CDR1 SNHLY and CDR2 FYNNEI come from the germline V gene. The CDR3 consists of 14 residues. Germline trimming cut 9 bases from V and 1 base from J; bases unmatched to any gene: 1. In nucleotides, the CDR3 is TGTGCCAGAGGACTAGCGGGGAACACCGGGGAGCTGTTTTTT. Translated: CARGLAGNTGELFF.

This clonotype occurred once. The chain has TRBV20-1 and TRBJ1-1; D perhaps matches TRBD1 (6 bases). CDR1 DFQATT and CDR2 SNEGSKA come from the germline V gene (reference sequence). CDR3 size: 13 residues. V gave up 7 bases and J gave up 3 bases, with 15 bases separating them. Written as DNA, the CDR3 is TGCAGTGTAGCAACAGGGTTGGACACTGAAGCTTTCTTT. Translating it yields CSVATGLDTEAFF.

The chain is built from TRBV27 and TRBJ1-4; possible D gene TRBD1, 6 bases. V lost 5 bases, J lost 4 bases, and 14 bases lay in between. In germline, CDR1 is MNHEY, CDR2 SMNVEV (reference sequence). This CDR3 spans 15 amino acids. The CDR3 DNA follows: TGTGCCAGCAGTCCCACAGGGTTCTTTAATGAAAAACTGTTTTTT. It encodes CASSPTGFFNEKLFF. The whole variable domain, remainder taken from reference TRBV27 and TRBJ1-4, is EAQVTQNPRYLITVTGKKLTVTCSQNMNHEYMSWYRQDPGLGLRQIYYSMNVEVTDKGDVPEGYKVSRKEKRNFPLILESPSPNQTSLYFCASSPTGFFNEKLFFGSGTQLSVL.

On this clonotype: A single base separates this from a much larger clone, so it may be a read error. V gene TRBV7-9 combines with J gene TRBJ2-7; 10 bases line up with TRBD2. There are 16 residues in the CDR3. Germline CDR1 and CDR2: SEHNR and FQNEAQ (reference sequence). CDR3 in amino acids: CAGSPTLAGGFDEQYF. The CDR3 nucleotides are TGTGCCGGCAGCCCTACCTTAGCGGGAGGTTTCGACGAGCAGTACTTC.

The V call is TRBV19, the J call TRBJ1-5; the match to TRBD1 covers 8 bases. The CDR3 extends over 16 amino acids. Germline V lookup: CDR1 LNHDA, CDR2 SQIVND (reference sequence). V dropped 4 bases and J dropped 2; count of bases not matched to a gene: 7. CDR3 nucleotides: TGTGCCAGTAGTAGTGACAGGGGCAGGGGCAATCAGCCCCAGCATTTT. The encoded protein is CASSSDRGRGNQPQHF.

On this clonotype: A read error is likely, as this CDR3 ends without the conserved phenylalanine or tryptophan. Because the CDR3's place on the DNA is in doubt, the DNA is left out and the CDR3 is given as listed by TCRdb. V usage is TRBV4-2 and J usage is TRBJ2-2; whether TRBD2, the table's D call, matches the DNA was not checked. Germline V lookup: CDR1 LGHNA, CDR2 YNFKEQ. From its first to its last residue, the CDR3 has 14 amino acids. The CDR3: CASSQFLLRLAGGV.

The chain combines TRBV30 with TRBJ2-5; the D call may be TRBD1 or TRBD2 (5 bases each). The CDR3 runs to 13 residues. CDR1 is GTSNPN and CDR2 is SVGIG in the germline V gene (reference sequence). The V end was cut by 2 bases, the J end by 5 bases, with 12 bases between. CDR3 sequence: CAWSWGNEETQYF. The CDR3 DNA reads TGTGCCTGGAGTTGGGGGAATGAGGAGACCCAGTACTTC.

The J gene is TRBJ1-6, the V gene TRBV20-1; 9 bases align to TRBD1. V dropped 8 bases and J dropped 7; count of bases not matched to a gene: 9. The CDR3 has 14 residues. Germline-derived CDR1 and CDR2 are DFQATT and SNEGSKA (reference sequence). The CDR3 DNA follows: TGCAGTCCACTACGGGACAGGGACAATTCACCCCTCCACTTT. It is translated as CSPLRDRDNSPLHF.

In the case of this clonotype: The junction does not match germline at one end; this may be a read error. As DNA, the CDR3 is TGTGCTAGCAGCTTCCGCCGGGACGGACAAGAGACCCAGTACTTC. Translation gives CASSFRRDGQETQYF. V and J are TRBV7-7 and TRBJ2-5; D possibly matches TRBD1 or TRBD2 (5 bases each). Germline V gene lookup returns CDR1 SSHAT and CDR2 FNYEAQ (reference sequence). This CDR3 has 15 amino acids.

The chain joins TRBV7-9 to TRBJ1-1; D is ambiguous. Trimming took 4 bases from V and 9 from J, leaving 15 bases between them. Looked up from germline, CDR1 is SEHNR and CDR2 is FQNEAQ (reference sequence). The CDR3 is 13 amino acids. The CDR3 DNA is TGTGCCAGCAGCTCCATATTTAACACAAAAGCTTTCTTT. Its translation: CASSSIFNTKAFF.

The J gene is TRBJ1-5, the V gene TRBV2; D gene uncertain. Germline V CDR1 and CDR2: SNHLY, FYNNEI. The CDR3 consists of 14 residues. For the CDR3, the DNA is TGTGCTAGAGATGTCACGGATAGCAATCAGCCCCAGCATTTT. This codes for CARDVTDSNQPQHF.

This rearrangement joins TRBV20-1 to TRBJ1-6; 9 positions agree with TRBD1. Trimming removed 1 base from V and 5 bases from J; junction bases left unmatched: 9. Per the germline V gene, CDR1 is DFQATT and CDR2 is SNEGSKA (reference sequence). CDR3 size: 17 residues. DNA for the CDR3: TGCAGTGCTAGAGTGCCGGACAGGGGAATACATAATTCACCCCTCCACTTT. Encoded protein: CSARVPDRGIHNSPLHF.